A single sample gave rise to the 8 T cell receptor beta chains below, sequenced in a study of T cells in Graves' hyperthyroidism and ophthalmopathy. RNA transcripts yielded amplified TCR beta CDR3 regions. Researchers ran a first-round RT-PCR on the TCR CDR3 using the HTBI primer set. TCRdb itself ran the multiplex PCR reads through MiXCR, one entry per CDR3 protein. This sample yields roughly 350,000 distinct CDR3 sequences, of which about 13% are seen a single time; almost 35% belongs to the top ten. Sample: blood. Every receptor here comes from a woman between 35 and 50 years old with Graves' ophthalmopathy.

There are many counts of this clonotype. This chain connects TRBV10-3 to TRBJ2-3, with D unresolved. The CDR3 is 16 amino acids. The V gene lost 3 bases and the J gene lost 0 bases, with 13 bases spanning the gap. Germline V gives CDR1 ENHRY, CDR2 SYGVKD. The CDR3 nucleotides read TGTGCCATCAGTGAAGGTGGAAGGGCTAGCACAGATACGCAGTATTTT. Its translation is CAISEGGRASTDTQYF.

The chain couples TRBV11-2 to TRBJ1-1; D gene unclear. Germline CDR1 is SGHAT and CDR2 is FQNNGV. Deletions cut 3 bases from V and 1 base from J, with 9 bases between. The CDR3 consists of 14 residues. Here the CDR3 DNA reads TGTGCCAGCAGCTTTGTTTTGCCGAACACTGAAGCTTTCTTT. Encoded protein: CASSFVLPNTEAFF.

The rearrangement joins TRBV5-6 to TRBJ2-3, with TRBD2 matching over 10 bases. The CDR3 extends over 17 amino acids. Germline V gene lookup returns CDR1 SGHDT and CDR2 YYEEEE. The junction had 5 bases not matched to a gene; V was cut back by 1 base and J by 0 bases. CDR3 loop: CASSLFLAGASTDTQYF. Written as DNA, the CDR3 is TGTGCCAGCAGCTTGTTCCTAGCGGGGGCTAGCACAGATACGCAGTATTTT.

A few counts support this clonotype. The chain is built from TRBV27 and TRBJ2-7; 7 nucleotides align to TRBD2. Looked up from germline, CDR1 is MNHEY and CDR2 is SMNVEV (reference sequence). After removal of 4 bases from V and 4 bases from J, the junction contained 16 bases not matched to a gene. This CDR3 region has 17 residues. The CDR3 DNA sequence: TGTGCCAGCAGTTCCTTGGGTCGCGGGAGTCGGAGGTACGAGCAGTACTTC. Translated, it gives CASSSLGRGSRRYEQYF.

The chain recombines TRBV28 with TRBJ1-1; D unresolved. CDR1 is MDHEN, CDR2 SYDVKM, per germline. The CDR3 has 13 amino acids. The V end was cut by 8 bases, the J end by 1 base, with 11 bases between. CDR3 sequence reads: CASREESNTEAFF. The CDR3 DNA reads TGTGCCAGCCGGGAAGAATCGAACACTGAAGCTTTCTTT.

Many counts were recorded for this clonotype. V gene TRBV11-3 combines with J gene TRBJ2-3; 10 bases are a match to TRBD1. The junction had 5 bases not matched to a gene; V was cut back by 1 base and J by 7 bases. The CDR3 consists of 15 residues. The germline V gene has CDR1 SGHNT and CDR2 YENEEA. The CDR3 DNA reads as TGTGCCAGCAGCTTAGTGACAGGGGGCATACATACGCAGTATTTT. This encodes CASSLVTGGIHTQYF.

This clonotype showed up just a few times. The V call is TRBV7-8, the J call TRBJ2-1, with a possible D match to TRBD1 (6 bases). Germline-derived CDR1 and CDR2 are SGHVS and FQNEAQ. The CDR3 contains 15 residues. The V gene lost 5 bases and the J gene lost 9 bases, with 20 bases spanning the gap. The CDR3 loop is CASSPLQGRGSEQFF. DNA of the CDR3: TGTGCCAGCAGCCCCTTACAGGGACGGGGTAGTGAGCAGTTCTTC.

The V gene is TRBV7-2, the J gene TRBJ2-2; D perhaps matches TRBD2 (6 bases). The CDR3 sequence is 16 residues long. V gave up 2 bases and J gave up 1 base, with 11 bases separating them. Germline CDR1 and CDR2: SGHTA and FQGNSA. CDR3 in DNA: TGTGCCAGCAGCTTATATCGGCGGGAGAACACCGGGGAGCTGTTTTTT. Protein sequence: CASSLYRRENTGELFF.